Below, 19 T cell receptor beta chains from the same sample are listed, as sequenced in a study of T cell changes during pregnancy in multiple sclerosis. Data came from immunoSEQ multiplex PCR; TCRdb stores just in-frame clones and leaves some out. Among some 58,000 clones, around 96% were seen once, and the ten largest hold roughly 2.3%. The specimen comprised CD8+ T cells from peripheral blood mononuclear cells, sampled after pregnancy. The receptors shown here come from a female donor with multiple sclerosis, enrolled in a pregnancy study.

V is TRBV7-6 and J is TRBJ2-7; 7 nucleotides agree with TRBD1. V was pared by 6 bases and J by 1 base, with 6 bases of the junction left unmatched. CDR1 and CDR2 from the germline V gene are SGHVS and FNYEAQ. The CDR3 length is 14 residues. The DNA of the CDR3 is TGTGCCAGCAGTTACCGGGACAGTTCCTACGAGCAGTACTTC. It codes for CASSYRDSSYEQYF.

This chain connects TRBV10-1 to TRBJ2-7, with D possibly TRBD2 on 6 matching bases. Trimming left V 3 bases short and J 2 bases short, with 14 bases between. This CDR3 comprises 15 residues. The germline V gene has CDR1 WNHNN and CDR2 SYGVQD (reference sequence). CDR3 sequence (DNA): TGCGCCAGCAGTGACCCACTAGCCGCCACCTACGAGCAGTACTTC. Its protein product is CASSDPLAATYEQYF.

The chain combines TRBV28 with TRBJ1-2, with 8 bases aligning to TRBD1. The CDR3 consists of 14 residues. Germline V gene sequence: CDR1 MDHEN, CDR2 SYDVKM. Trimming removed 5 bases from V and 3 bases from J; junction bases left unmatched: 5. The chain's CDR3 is CASSDRGYDYGYTF. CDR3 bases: TGTGCCAGCAGTGACAGGGGATATGACTATGGCTACACCTTC.

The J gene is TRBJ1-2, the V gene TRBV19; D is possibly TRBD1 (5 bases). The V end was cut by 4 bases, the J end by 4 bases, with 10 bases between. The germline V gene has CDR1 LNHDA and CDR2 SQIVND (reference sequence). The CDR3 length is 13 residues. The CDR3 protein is CASSTGVGYGYTF. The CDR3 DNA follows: TGTGCCAGTAGTACGGGGGTCGGCTATGGCTACACCTTC.

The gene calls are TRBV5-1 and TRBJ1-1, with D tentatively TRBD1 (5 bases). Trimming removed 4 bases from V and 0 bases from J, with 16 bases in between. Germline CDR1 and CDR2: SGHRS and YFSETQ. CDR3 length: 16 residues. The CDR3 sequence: CASSKSSGFLNTEAFF. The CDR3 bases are TGCGCCAGCAGCAAAAGCTCAGGGTTTTTGAACACTGAAGCTTTCTTT.

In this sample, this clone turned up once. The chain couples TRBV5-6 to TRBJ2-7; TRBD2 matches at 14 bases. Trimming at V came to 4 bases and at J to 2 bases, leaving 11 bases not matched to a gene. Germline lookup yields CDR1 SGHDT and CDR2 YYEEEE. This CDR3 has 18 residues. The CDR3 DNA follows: TGTGCCAGCAGCCCCGAGACTAGCGGGAGGGGGGGGCCCTACGAGCAGTACTTC. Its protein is CASSPETSGRGGPYEQYF.

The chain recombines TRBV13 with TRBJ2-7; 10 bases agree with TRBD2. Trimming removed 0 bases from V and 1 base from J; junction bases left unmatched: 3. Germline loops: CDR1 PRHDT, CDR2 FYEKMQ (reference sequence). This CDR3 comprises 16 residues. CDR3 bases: TGTGCCAGCAGCTTAGGCCAACTAGCGGGGTCCTACGAGCAGTACTTC. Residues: CASSLGQLAGSYEQYF.

DNA of the CDR3: TGCGCCAGCAGCTTGGCAGGGGCCTCCTACGAGCAGTACTTC. This sequence encodes CASSLAGASYEQYF. The chain employs TRBV5-1 and TRBJ2-7; a possible D gene is TRBD1 (6 bases). Germline CDR1 is SGHRS and CDR2 is YFSETQ. The CDR3 is 14 residues long. V lost 0 bases and J lost 0, with 7 bases in between.

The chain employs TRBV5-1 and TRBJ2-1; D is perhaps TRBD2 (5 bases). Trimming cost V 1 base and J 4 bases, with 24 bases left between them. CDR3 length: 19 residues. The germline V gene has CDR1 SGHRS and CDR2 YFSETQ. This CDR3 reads CASSLRDGSRSVGYNEQFF. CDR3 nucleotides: TGCGCCAGCAGCTTGAGGGATGGGAGCCGGAGCGTGGGATACAATGAGCAGTTCTTC.

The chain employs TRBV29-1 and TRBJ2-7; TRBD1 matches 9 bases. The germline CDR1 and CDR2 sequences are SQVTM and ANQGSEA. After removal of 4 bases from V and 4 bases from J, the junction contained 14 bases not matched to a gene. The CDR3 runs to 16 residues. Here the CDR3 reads CSVVTGGALSVYEQYF. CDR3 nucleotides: TGCAGCGTTGTTACAGGGGGCGCATTGTCGGTTTACGAGCAGTACTTC.

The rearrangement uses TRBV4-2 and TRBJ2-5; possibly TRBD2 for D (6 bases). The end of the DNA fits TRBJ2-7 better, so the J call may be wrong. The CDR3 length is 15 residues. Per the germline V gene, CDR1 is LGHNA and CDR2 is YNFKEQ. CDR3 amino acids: CASSQQSMGGSEQYF. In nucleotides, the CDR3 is TGTGCCAGCAGCCAACAGTCTATGGGGGGAAGCGAGCAGTACTTC.

The CDR3 nucleotides are TGTGCCAGTAGACGTAGCGGGTTTAACAATGAGCAGTTCTTC. It is translated as CASRRSGFNNEQFF. The chain joins TRBV19 to TRBJ2-1; TRBD2 matches 7 bases. Trimming at V came to 6 bases and at J to 5 bases, leaving 7 bases not matched to a gene. The germline V gene has CDR1 LNHDA and CDR2 SQIVND (reference sequence). The CDR3 is made up of 14 amino acids.

CDR3 DNA: TGTGCCAGCAGTGACTCATCGGGACACCACAATGAGCAGTTCTTC. Translating it yields CASSDSSGHHNEQFF. The chain combines TRBV6-4 with TRBJ2-1, with D possibly matching TRBD1 (6 bases). V lost 0 bases to trimming and J lost 5 bases, with 11 bases between them. CDR3 length: 15 amino acids. In germline, CDR1 is MRHNA, CDR2 SNTAGT.

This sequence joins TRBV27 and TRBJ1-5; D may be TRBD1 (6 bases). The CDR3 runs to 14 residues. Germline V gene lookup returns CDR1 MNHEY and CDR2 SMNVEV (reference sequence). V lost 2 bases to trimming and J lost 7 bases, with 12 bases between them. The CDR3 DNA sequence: TGTGCCAGCAGTTTACAGGGGTTAGGGCAGCCCCAGCATTTT. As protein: CASSLQGLGQPQHF.

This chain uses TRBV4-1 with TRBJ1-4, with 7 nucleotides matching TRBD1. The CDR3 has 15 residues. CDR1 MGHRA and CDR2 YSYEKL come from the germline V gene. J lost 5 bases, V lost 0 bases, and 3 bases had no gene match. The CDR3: CASSQEGQMNEKLFF. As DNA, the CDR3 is TGCGCCAGCAGCCAAGAGGGACAGATGAATGAAAAACTGTTTTTT.

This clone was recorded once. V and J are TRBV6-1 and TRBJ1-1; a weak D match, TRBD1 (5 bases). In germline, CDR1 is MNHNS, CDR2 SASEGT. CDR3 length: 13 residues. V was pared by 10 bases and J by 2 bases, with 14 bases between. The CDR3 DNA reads TGTGCCATAAGGACACTCGGAAACACTGAAGCTTTCTTT. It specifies CAIRTLGNTEAFF.

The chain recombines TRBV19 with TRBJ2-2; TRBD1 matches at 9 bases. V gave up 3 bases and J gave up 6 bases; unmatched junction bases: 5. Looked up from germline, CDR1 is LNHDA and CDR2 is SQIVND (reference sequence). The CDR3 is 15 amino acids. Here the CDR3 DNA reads TGTGCCAGTAGTATCGGGACAGGGTTAGCCGGGGAGCTGTTTTTT. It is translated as CASSIGTGLAGELFF.

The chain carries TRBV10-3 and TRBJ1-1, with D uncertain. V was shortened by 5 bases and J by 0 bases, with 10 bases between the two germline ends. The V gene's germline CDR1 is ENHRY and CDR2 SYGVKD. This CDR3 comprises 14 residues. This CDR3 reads CAISKNSLNTEAFF. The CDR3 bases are TGTGCCATCAGTAAGAACAGCTTGAACACTGAAGCTTTCTTT.

CDR3 sequence: CSVEDRAGNTIYF. In DNA form, the CDR3 reads TGCAGCGTCGAGGACAGGGCTGGAAACACCATATATTTT. The chain employs TRBV29-1 and TRBJ1-3, with 8 positions matching TRBD1. Germline V gives CDR1 SQVTM, CDR2 ANQGSEA. CDR3 size: 13 residues. V gave up 6 bases and J gave up 2 bases; unmatched junction bases: 3. The entire variable domain, with the rest obtained from reference TRBV29-1 and TRBJ1-3, is as follows: SAVISQKPSRDICQRGTSLTIQCQVDSQVTMMFWYRQQPGQSLTLIATANQGSEATYESGFVIDKFPISRPNLTFSTLTVSNMSPEDSSIYLCSVEDRAGNTIYFGEGSWLTVV.